The clone carrying this T cell receptor (beta chain) was counted many times. The antigen is undetermined. Each CDR3 protein gets one entry after TCRdb re-called the 5' RACE reads with MiXCR. The profile covers approximately 220,000 distinct CDR3 sequences, with around 6.8% appearing a single time and approximately 2% taken by the ten largest. The trim removed 6 bases at V and 12 bases at J, leaving 6 bases unmatched. CDR1 is DFQATT and CDR2 is SNEGSKA in the germline V gene (reference sequence). This CDR3 has 12 amino acids. The data are from a study of identical twins. General observations from the study: Beta clonotypes that were abundant in cord blood contained fewer insertions, a pattern absent from memory repertoires.

This sample was shared with a second study, whose subject was yellow fever vaccine responses in identical twins. That study reports: Twins reportedly appeared to share part of their vaccine T cell response while keeping part individual.

The sequencing input was memory (CD45RO+) T cells sorted from blood. This clonotype originated in a woman aged 18-29 years in good health. The chain combines TRBV20-1 with TRBJ2-1; TRBD2 agrees at 12 bases. The CDR3 nucleotides are TGCAGTGCGCAGACTAGCGGGAGTCGGCAGTTCTTC. Protein product: CSAQTSGSRQFF.